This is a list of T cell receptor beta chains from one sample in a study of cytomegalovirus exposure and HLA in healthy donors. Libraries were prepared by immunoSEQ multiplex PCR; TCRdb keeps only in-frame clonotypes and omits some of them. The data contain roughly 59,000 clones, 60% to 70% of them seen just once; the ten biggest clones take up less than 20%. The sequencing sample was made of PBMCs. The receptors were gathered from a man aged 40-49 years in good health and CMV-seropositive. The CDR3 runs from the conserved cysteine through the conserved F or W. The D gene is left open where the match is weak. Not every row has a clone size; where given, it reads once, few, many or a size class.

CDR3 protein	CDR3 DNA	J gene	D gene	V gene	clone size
CASSGQGNYNEQFF	TGTGCCAGCAGTGGACAGGGGAATTACAATGAGCAGTTCTTC	TRBJ2-1	TRBD1	TRBV2	.
CASSPSRTGTHEQFF	TGTGCCAGCTCACCATCCAGGACAGGGACCCATGAGCAGTTCTTC	TRBJ2-1	TRBD1	TRBV18	.
CASSPPSGGYNEQFF	TGTGCCAGCAGCCCCCCCAGCGGTGGCTACAATGAGCAGTTCTTC	TRBJ2-1	.	TRBV14	.
CSVENPGGYGYTF	TGCAGCGTTGAAAATCCGGGGGGCTATGGCTACACCTTC	TRBJ1-2	.	TRBV29-1	few
CASSQGGAASSNEQFF	TGCGCCAGCAGCCAAGGCGGTGCGGCTTCTTCCAATGAGCAGTTCTTC	TRBJ2-1	.	TRBV4-3	.
CASSIDLVGVSTDTQYF	TGTGCCAGTAGTATAGATCTGGTGGGAGTGAGCACAGATACGCAGTATTTT	TRBJ2-3	.	TRBV19	.
CASSLGVAGGRETQYF	TGTGCCAGCAGCTTAGGCGTAGCGGGAGGCCGGGAGACCCAGTACTTC	TRBJ2-5	TRBD2	TRBV7-6	.
CASSYGGAGQPQHF	TGTGCCAGCAGTTACGGGGGGGCAGGGCAGCCCCAGCATTTT	TRBJ1-5	.	TRBV6-5	.
CARALAGPGELFF	TGTGCCCGAGCCTTAGCGGGACCCGGGGAGCTGTTTTTT	TRBJ2-2	TRBD2	TRBV30	.
CASSLAGLTDISTDTQYF	TGTGCCAGCAGCTTAGCAGGATTGACCGACATAAGCACAGATACGCAGTATTTT	TRBJ2-3	.	TRBV11-3	.
CASSLTGRDEQFF	TGTGCCAGCAGCTTAACCGGGAGGGATGAGCAGTTCTTC	TRBJ2-1	TRBD2	TRBV7-2	.
CASSLSARDSLNSPLHF	TGTGCCAGCAGCTTAAGCGCCCGGGACAGCTTAAATTCACCCCTCCACTTT	TRBJ1-6	TRBD1	TRBV7-3	few
CASSYGQDGSPLHF	TGCGCCAGCAGTTATGGACAAGATGGATCACCCCTCCACTTT	TRBJ1-6	.	TRBV5-1	.
CARAIGSGGTDTQYF	TGTGCCCGAGCCATTGGGTCCGGAGGCACAGATACGCAGTATTTT	TRBJ2-3	.	TRBV30	.
CASSNPTIERDGGVEYF	TGTGCCAGCAGCAACCCCACCATAGAGAGGGACGGAGGGGTGGAGTACTTC	TRBJ2-4	.	TRBV7-9	.
CASSSTGTEAFF	TGTGCCAGCAGCTCCACAGGGACAGAAGCTTTCTTT	TRBJ1-1	.	TRBV5-4	.
CASSFSLGSYEQYF	TGTGCCAGCAGCTTTTCTCTTGGGAGCTACGAGCAGTACTTC	TRBJ2-7	.	TRBV7-9	.
CASSHLLAAGGYEQYF	TGCGCCAGCAGCCATCTCTTAGCGGCGGGGGGATACGAGCAGTACTTC	TRBJ2-7	TRBD2	TRBV4-3	few
CSVRGSLGNTEAFF	TGCAGCGTTAGGGGTAGCCTGGGGAACACTGAAGCTTTCTTT	TRBJ1-1	.	TRBV29-1	.
CASRAGRGPKETQYF	TGTGCCAGCAGAGCAGGGAGGGGACCCAAAGAGACCCAGTACTTC	TRBJ2-5	TRBD2	TRBV2	.
CASSPLRAISTDTQYF	TGTGCCAGCAGCCCTTTGAGGGCTATTAGCACAGATACGCAGTATTTT	TRBJ2-3	.	TRBV7-9	few
CATHRSFTEKLFF	TGTGCCACACACCGGAGCTTCACTGAAAAACTGTTTTTT	TRBJ1-4	.	TRBV10-3	.
CAITRTTDLREQYF	TGTGCCATCACACGGACTACCGACCTACGGGAGCAGTACTTC	TRBJ2-7	.	TRBV10-3	.
CAISESKGIGYTF	TGTGCCATCAGTGAGTCGAAGGGGATCGGCTACACCTTC	TRBJ1-2	.	TRBV6-1	.
CASSRQGAGEKLFF	TGTGCCAGCAGCCGACAGGGGGCAGGCGAAAAACTGTTTTTT	TRBJ1-4	TRBD1	TRBV7-9	.
CASSPSPNGRPTDTQYF	TGCGCCAGCAGCCCCTCTCCGAATGGGAGGCCCACAGATACGCAGTATTTT	TRBJ2-3	.	TRBV5-1	.
CASSLEGFLRNTEAFF	TGTGCCAGCAGCTTGGAGGGATTCCTGAGGAACACTGAAGCTTTCTTT	TRBJ1-1	.	TRBV7-8	.
CASSPVEVGQPQHF	TGTGCCAGCAGCCCGGTGGAGGTGGGTCAGCCCCAGCATTTT	TRBJ1-5	.	TRBV7-9	.
CASSVDTPTNEKLFF	TGTGCCAGCAGCGTAGACACCCCAACTAATGAAAAACTGTTTTTT	TRBJ1-4	.	TRBV9	.
CASSELDKQETQYF	TGTGCCAGCAGTGAACTGGACAAACAAGAGACCCAGTACTTC	TRBJ2-5	.	TRBV25-1	.
CASGRLAGPSGANVLTF	TGTGCCAGCGGGAGACTAGCGGGTCCCTCTGGGGCCAACGTCCTGACTTTC	TRBJ2-6	TRBD2	TRBV2	many
CASSRPGGSGELFF	TGTGCCAGCAGCCGTCCGGGGGGCTCCGGGGAGCTGTTTTTT	TRBJ2-2	.	TRBV7-3	few
CSVDRVGYGYTF	TGCAGCGTTGACAGGGTCGGCTATGGCTACACCTTC	TRBJ1-2	.	TRBV29-1	.
CASSPPGGAGYIQYF	TGTGCCAGCAGTCCGCCAGGGGGCGCAGGCTACATTCAGTACTTC	TRBJ2-4	TRBD1	TRBV6-5	.
CASSLVRDYGYTF	TGTGCCAGCAGCTTAGTGAGGGACTATGGCTACACCTTC	TRBJ1-2	.	TRBV11-3	.
CASSLGGVTSGNTIYF	TGTGCCAGCAGCCTCGGAGGCGTAACCTCTGGAAACACCATATATTTT	TRBJ1-3	.	TRBV7-8	few
CASSSDRVWEKLFF	TGTGCCAGCAGCAGTGACAGGGTCTGGGAAAAACTGTTTTTT	TRBJ1-4	TRBD1	TRBV7-2	.
CAWDLGTSNSPLHF	TGTGCCTGGGACCTCGGGACAAGTAATTCACCCCTCCACTTT	TRBJ1-6	.	TRBV30	.
CASSDSGVLGYEQYF	TGTGCCAGCAGTGACTCCGGAGTATTGGGTTACGAGCAGTACTTC	TRBJ2-7	.	TRBV6-4	once
CASSLGGTSSEQYF	TGCGCCAGCAGCTTGGGGGGGACTAGCAGCGAGCAGTACTTC	TRBJ2-7	TRBD2	TRBV5-1	.
CASSYRRGGHYEQYF	TGTGCCAGCAGTTACCGTAGGGGGGGGCACTACGAGCAGTACTTC	TRBJ2-7	.	TRBV6-5	.
CSVDPGRDRGGKTGYTF	TGCAGCGTTGACCCTGGCCGGGACAGGGGCGGAAAAACTGGCTACACCTTC	TRBJ1-2	TRBD1	TRBV29-1	.
CASSPGATQETQYF	TGTGCCAGCTCACCAGGGGCCACCCAAGAGACCCAGTACTTC	TRBJ2-5	.	TRBV18	.
CAWGVQSNSPLHF	TGTGCCTGGGGAGTCCAGTCCAATTCACCCCTCCACTTT	TRBJ1-6	.	TRBV30	few
CASSLADYSYNEQFF	TGTGCCAGCAGCTTAGCCGACTACTCCTACAATGAGCAGTTCTTC	TRBJ2-1	.	TRBV7-9	.
CASSSGTGMDIQYF	TGTGCCAGCAGCTCCGGGACAGGGATGGACATTCAGTACTTC	TRBJ2-4	TRBD1	TRBV6-6	.
CASSWDRGYGNEQFF	TGTGCCAGCAGTTGGGACAGGGGTTACGGCAATGAGCAGTTCTTC	TRBJ2-1	TRBD1	TRBV27	.
CASSLRQGRGGETQYF	TGTGCCAGCAGCTTACGTCAGGGCCGGGGGGGAGAGACCCAGTACTTC	TRBJ2-5	TRBD2	TRBV13	few
CASSLGDSEQYF	TGTGCCAGCAGCTTAGGAGATTCAGAGCAGTACTTC	TRBJ2-7	.	TRBV7-9	.
CAWSQGLHSNQPQHF	TGTGCCTGGAGCCAGGGACTCCATAGCAATCAGCCCCAGCATTTT	TRBJ1-5	.	TRBV30	.
CASSGTGGAQYF	TGTGCCAGCAGTGGGACGGGGGGGGCCCAGTACTTC	TRBJ2-5	TRBD2	TRBV2	.